This is a list of T cell receptor beta chains from one sample in a study of cytomegalovirus exposure and HLA in healthy donors. Sequencing was performed with immunoSEQ multiplex PCR; in TCRdb, only in-frame clones are kept and a portion is missing. The data hold roughly 150,000 clones, with 75% observed a single time. The specimen sequenced was PBMCs. The source is a man between 18 and 35 years old in good health and CMV-seropositive. Both conserved end residues are trimmed from each CDR3.

V gene,J gene,CDR3 protein
TRBV28,TRBJ2-7,ASRGGGESYEQY
TRBV7-9,TRBJ2-1,ASSKGVYNEQF
TRBV5-1,TRBJ2-1,ASSLVVRAEGQF
TRBV10-3,TRBJ2-7,AISDAGTGAYEQY
TRBV30,TRBJ1-1,AWNTVGASAF
TRBV7-8,-,ASSSDTTYEQY
TRBV4-1,TRBJ1-2,ASSQEGIGATNYGYT
TRBV28,TRBJ2-1,ASSPMMGTGFYNEQF
TRBV11-2,TRBJ1-5,ASSLAGSQPQH
TRBV5-1,TRBJ1-1,ASSLSRQRGTEAF
TRBV7-2,TRBJ2-3,ASSLTQGVDTQY